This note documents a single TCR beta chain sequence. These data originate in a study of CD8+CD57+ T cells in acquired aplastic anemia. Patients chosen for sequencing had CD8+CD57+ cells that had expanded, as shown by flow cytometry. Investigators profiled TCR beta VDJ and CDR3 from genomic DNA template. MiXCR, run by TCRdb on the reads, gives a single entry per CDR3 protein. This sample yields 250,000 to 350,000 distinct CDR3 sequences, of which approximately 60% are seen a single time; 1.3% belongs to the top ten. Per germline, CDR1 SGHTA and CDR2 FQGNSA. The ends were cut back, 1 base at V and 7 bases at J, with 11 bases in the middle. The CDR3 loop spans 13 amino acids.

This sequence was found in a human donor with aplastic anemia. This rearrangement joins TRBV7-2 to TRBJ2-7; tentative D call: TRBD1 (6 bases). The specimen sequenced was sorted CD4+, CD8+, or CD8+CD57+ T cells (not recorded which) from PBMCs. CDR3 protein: CASSLDRVKEQYF. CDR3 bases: TGTGCCAGCAGCTTAGACAGGGTGAAGGAGCAGTACTTC.